A selection of T cell receptor beta chains follows, all from one sample in a study of T and B cells in COVID-19 patients. MiXCR, applied by TCRdb to the multiplex PCR reads, yields one record per CDR3 protein. The repertoire holds 4,000 to 5,500 distinct CDR3 sequences, with over 20% as singletons. Sample: blood. These receptors all come from a human donor with active COVID-19. Each CDR3 is given with its conserved first and last residue. A D gene is named only where the DNA matches it firmly. Clone size is not always given. Where it is, it says once, few, many or a class for expanded clones.

>few|17|TRBV20-1|TRBJ2-1|TRBD1
CSALPGTGRSSYNEQFF
TGCAGTGCTCTCCCCGGGACAGGGAGAAGCTCCTACAATGAGCAGTTCTTC
>medium-sized|15|TRBV27|TRBJ2-1|TRBD2
CASSPPGLSYNEQFF
TGTGCCAGCAGTCCTCCGGGACTATCATACAATGAGCAGTTCTTC
>NA|15|TRBV20-1|TRBJ2-7|TRBD2
CSAFQLADLDYEQYF
TGCAGTGCTTTCCAACTAGCGGATCTCGACTACGAGCAGTACTTC
>medium-sized|17|TRBV5-5|TRBJ2-4|NA
CASSPLNGAGPKNIQYF
TGTGCCAGCAGCCCCCTAAACGGGGCAGGTCCCAAAAACATTCAGTACTTC
>NA|15|TRBV19|TRBJ2-5|TRBD1
CASSRDRQTQETQYF
TGTGCCAGTAGTCGGGACAGGCAGACACAAGAGACCCAGTACTTC
>medium-sized|12|TRBV29-1|TRBJ1-1|NA
CSVVTVRGEAFF
TGCAGCGTTGTGACAGTCAGGGGTGAAGCTTTCTTT
>medium-sized|13|TRBV6-6|TRBJ2-3|TRBD1
CASDRVGTDTQYF
TGTGCCAGCGACAGGGTTGGCACAGATACGCAGTATTTT
>NA|17|TRBV11-2|TRBJ2-1|TRBD2
CASSFSRLAGSGNEQFF
TGTGCCAGCAGCTTTTCACGACTAGCGGGGTCTGGGAATGAGCAGTTCTTC
>few|15|TRBV11-1|TRBJ2-7|TRBD1
CASSLEAGGRYEQYF
TGTGCCAGCAGCTTAGAGGCAGGGGGCCGCTACGAGCAGTACTTC
>NA|15|TRBV7-9|TRBJ1-2|NA
CASSPGQLGDYGYTF
TGTGCCAGCAGCCCCGGACAGTTGGGGGACTATGGCTACACCTTC
>few|15|TRBV5-6|TRBJ2-7|TRBD2
CASSLTSGRSYEQYF
TGTGCCAGCAGCTTGACTAGCGGGAGATCCTACGAGCAGTACTTC
>few|17|TRBV21-1|TRBJ2-3|NA
CASSKETGRWSTDTQYF
TGTGCCAGCAGCAAAGAGACAGGGAGATGGAGCACAGATACGCAGTATTTT
>medium-sized|13|TRBV30|TRBJ1-2|NA
CAWSDGSTYGYTF
TGTGCCTGGAGTGACGGGAGTACCTATGGCTACACCTTC
>few|18|TRBV7-6|TRBJ2-4|TRBD2
CASSLEAAGGFAKNIQYF
TGTGCCAGCAGCTTAGAAGCGGCGGGAGGCTTTGCCAAAAACATTCAGTACTTC
>few|15|TRBV18|TRBJ1-5|TRBD1
CASSLRQGEGQPQHF
TGTGCCAGCTCCCTTAGACAGGGCGAAGGGCAGCCCCAGCATTTT
>medium-sized|16|TRBV19|TRBJ2-1|TRBD1
CASSIFAGQGYNEQFF
TGTGCCAGTAGTATCTTTGCGGGACAGGGCTACAATGAGCAGTTCTTC
>NA|14|TRBV2|TRBJ2-3|NA
CASSSGLVPDTQYF
TGTGCCAGCAGTTCGGGGTTGGTCCCAGATACGCAGTATTTT
>NA|15|TRBV6-2/TRBV6-3|TRBJ1-5|NA
CASRPVTNSNQPQHF
TGTGCCAGCAGACCGGTGACAAATAGCAATCAGCCCCAGCATTTT
>medium-sized|12|TRBV19|TRBJ2-1|NA
CASSTRLNEQFF
TGTGCCAGTAGTACCCGCCTTAATGAGCAGTTCTTC
>NA|16|TRBV5-1|TRBJ2-7|NA
CASSLGVVGVSDEQYF
TGCGCCAGCAGCCTCGGGGTGGTTGGGGTATCGGACGAGCAGTACTTC
>NA|18|TRBV21-1|TRBJ2-6|NA
CASSKGPENPSGANVLTF
TGTGCCAGCAGCAAAGGCCCAGAGAACCCCTCTGGGGCCAACGTCCTGACTTTC
>medium-sized|17|TRBV27|TRBJ2-1|TRBD2
CASSSPLAGGTYNEQFF
TGTGCCAGCAGTTCCCCTTTAGCGGGGGGCACCTACAATGAGCAGTTCTTC
>NA|13|TRBV30|TRBJ2-3|NA
CAWSPWGTDTQYF
TGTGCCTGGAGTCCGTGGGGCACAGATACGCAGTATTTT
>NA|16|TRBV7-2|TRBJ2-5|TRBD2
CASSLDGGSGRETQYF
TGTGCCAGCAGCTTAGATGGCGGGAGTGGTCGGGAGACCCAGTACTTC
>few|15|TRBV7-9|TRBJ2-5|NA
CASTTTVLPMETQYF
TGTGCCAGCACCACGACAGTTTTGCCTATGGAGACCCAGTACTTC
>few|8|TRBV6-4|TRBJ1-1|NA
CASAVAFF
TGTGCCAGCGCCGTAGCTTTCTTT
>medium-sized|15|TRBV13|TRBJ2-1|NA
CASSKERSSYNEQFF
TGTGCCAGCAGCAAAGAGCGGTCCTCCTACAATGAGCAGTTCTTC
>NA|12|TRBV20-1|TRBJ2-1|TRBD2
CRGGTSGDEQFF
TGCAGGGGGGGGACTAGCGGGGATGAGCAGTTCTTC
>medium-sized|13|TRBV6-5|TRBJ2-1|NA
CASSYVRGGEQFF
TGTGCCAGCAGTTACGTACGGGGCGGGGAGCAGTTCTTC
>NA|13|TRBV14|TRBJ2-5|NA
CASSQAHQETQYF
TGTGCCAGCAGCCAAGCACACCAAGAGACCCAGTACTTC
>medium-sized|14|TRBV10-3|TRBJ2-1|TRBD1
CASTGQGVDNEQFF
TGTGCCAGTACAGGACAGGGGGTCGACAATGAGCAGTTCTTC
>few|14|TRBV5-4|TRBJ1-1|NA
CASSVSGPPTEAFF
TGTGCCAGCAGCGTATCCGGGCCTCCCACTGAAGCTTTCTTT
>NA|12|TRBV2|TRBJ2-3|NA
CASSFSRDTQYF
TGTGCCAGCAGTTTTTCCCGGGATACGCAGTATTTT
>few|18|TRBV6-1|TRBJ2-6|NA
CASNLGSFGFSGANVLTF
TGTGCCAGCAATTTGGGGAGCTTCGGCTTCTCTGGGGCCAACGTCCTGACTTTC
>NA|12|TRBV10-3|TRBJ2-7|NA
CAISQGTYEQYF
TGTGCCATCAGCCAGGGTACCTACGAGCAGTACTTC
>few|14|TRBV20-1|TRBJ2-2|NA
CSARLGEDTGELFF
TGCAGTGCTAGATTAGGGGAGGACACCGGGGAGCTGTTTTTT
>NA|11|TRBV20-1|TRBJ2-7|NA
CSPISGHEQYF
TGCAGTCCTATCTCAGGGCACGAGCAGTACTTC
>NA|16|TRBV20-1|TRBJ2-7|TRBD2
CSARALGLAASYEQYF
TGCAGTGCTAGAGCCCTTGGACTAGCGGCCTCCTACGAGCAGTACTTC
>medium-sized|13|TRBV29-1|TRBJ1-2|TRBD1
CSVPNRGYYGYTF
TGCAGCGTTCCGAACAGGGGGTACTATGGCTACACCTTC
>medium-sized|17|TRBV19|TRBJ2-1|TRBD1
CASSMGAGTGDYNEQFF
TGTGCCAGTAGTATGGGGGCCGGGACAGGGGATTACAATGAGCAGTTCTTC
>medium-sized|13|TRBV6-5|TRBJ2-1|NA
CASSPQGGNEQFF
TGTGCCAGCAGCCCCCAGGGGGGTAATGAGCAGTTCTTC
>few|15|TRBV19|TRBJ2-1|NA
CASTSGTTSYNEQFF
TGTGCCAGTACCTCCGGGACAACTTCCTACAATGAGCAGTTCTTC
>NA|14|TRBV28|TRBJ1-5|TRBD1
CASSQLTGEQPQHF
TGTGCCAGCAGTCAACTTACAGGGGAACAGCCCCAGCATTTT
>few|18|TRBV20-1|TRBJ1-5|NA
CSARVAGVGVFSNQPQHF
TGCAGTGCTAGAGTGGCAGGGGTGGGCGTTTTTAGCAATCAGCCCCAGCATTTT
>medium-sized|15|TRBV15|TRBJ1-3|TRBD1
CATSWDRPSGNTIYF
TGTGCCACCAGCTGGGACAGGCCCTCTGGAAACACCATATATTTT
>medium-sized|14|TRBV19|TRBJ1-6|TRBD1
CASKRTGISSPLHF
TGTGCCAGTAAACGGACAGGGATTTCTTCACCCCTCCACTTT
>medium-sized|13|TRBV6-5|TRBJ2-7|NA
CASGGPGFYEQYF
TGTGCCAGCGGGGGGCCAGGATTCTACGAGCAGTACTTC
>medium-sized|17|TRBV19|TRBJ2-5|TRBD1
CASSRSSRTGGTETQYF
TGTGCCAGTAGTCGGTCCTCTCGGACAGGGGGTACAGAGACCCAGTACTTC
>NA|14|TRBV9|TRBJ2-2|NA
CASSAPGGTGELFF
TGTGCCAGCAGCGCCCCTGGAGGCACCGGGGAGCTGTTTTTT
>medium-sized|17|TRBV19|TRBJ2-6|NA
CASSSQGQSSGANVLTF
TGTGCCAGTAGTTCTCAAGGACAGAGCTCTGGGGCCAACGTCCTGACTTTC